This TCR beta chain emerged from a study of T cells expressing NK-cell markers. Regarding the study as a whole: There remained a lack of clarity about HCMV specificity of expanded NKG2C+ T cell clones. Of CD8+ T cells, 1.0-7.0% belonged to dominant NKG2C+ clonotypes in several donors.

The CDR3 covers 15 residues. Germline V gene sequence: CDR1 SGHTA, CDR2 FQGNSA. UMIs accompanied the 5'RACE template switching by which TCR beta cDNA was made. No DNA is given; TCRdb re-called the 5' RACE reads and lists each CDR3 protein once. The sample totals about 440,000 distinct CDR3 sequences. With respect to this clonotype: What it binds is unknown.

This receptor was identified in a woman aged 18 to 75 in good health. Sample: blood T cells: a sorted CD56 or NKG2C T cell subset, CD4+ or CD8+ T cells, or bulk PBMC T cells (not recorded which). V is TRBV7-2 and J is TRBJ2-3; TCRdb lists TRBD1, though no DNA is available to test this call. CDR3 sequence reads: CASSFGTGHGDTQYF.